This T cell receptor beta chain was sequenced for a study of cytomegalovirus exposure and HLA in healthy donors. Regarding the study as a whole: In a later analysis, V- and J-gene trimming of beta chains associated with a DCLRE1C missense variant, replicated independently. Being productive about 87% or about 30% of the time was typical of most TCR beta V segments in an earlier analysis.

This clone was seen a few times. Its antigen is unknown. The PCR used 60 Vbeta and 13 Jbeta primers. Here immunoSEQ multiplex PCR was the method, and the copy in TCRdb shows in-frame clones only, minus some. The profile shows 110,000 or so clones, roughly 15% of them singletons. The V end was cut by 5 bases, the J end by 6 bases, with 8 bases between. CDR1 is SEHNR, CDR2 FQNEAQ, per germline (reference sequence). CDR3 size: 13 residues. The specimen was PBMCs. V gene TRBV7-9 combines with J gene TRBJ1-6; no clear D. The TCR sequence derives from a female donor in good health and CMV-seronegative. The DNA for the CDR3 is TGTGCCAGCAGCGAACAGTTTAATTCACCCCTCCACTTT. Translated: CASSEQFNSPLHF.